The clone carrying this TCR beta chain appeared once. Its matching antigen is unknown. Generated by immunoSEQ multiplex PCR, the TCRdb table keeps only in-frame clones and is missing some. The repertoire holds some 60,000 clones, roughly four fifths seen once, with 6.5% to 8% in the top ten. CDR3 length: 16 amino acids. The germline V and J ends were trimmed by 2 bases and 3 bases, with 14 bases remaining between them. Germline V gene sequence: CDR1 MNHNS, CDR2 SASEGT. This record comes from a study of radiation and T cells in renal cell carcinoma. In the study overall: Nephrectomy followed 15 Gy stereotactic body radiation by 4 weeks. Study-wide findings and caveats: From baseline, blood top tumor clonotypes peaked at 2 weeks post-radiation. No pretreatment tumor biopsies were available for baseline clonotypes.

Time point given: blood 2 weeks post-SBRT. Specified treatment: 15 Gy SBRT to primary tumor, nephrectomy 4 weeks later. Clear cell pathology was present in this patient's renal cell carcinoma. The V gene is TRBV6-1, the J gene TRBJ2-4; no clear D. Here the sequenced sample was blood, taken from a patient whose treatment included radiotherapy and nephrectomy. This TCR came from a man aged 55 to 69 with renal cell carcinoma. The CDR3 protein is CASSESLAEHKNIQYF. The DNA of the CDR3 is TGTGCCAGCAGTGAATCCCTTGCGGAGCACAAAAACATTCAGTACTTC.